Described below is a single T cell receptor (beta chain) sequence and its context. These data originate in a study of shared clonotypes between healthy human individuals. The assay was immunoSEQ multiplex PCR, and TCRdb's table has in-frame clones only and misses some. The sample holds 980,000 or so clones; approximately 80% are singletons and the top ten take over 1.3%. The specimen was memory CD4+ T cells sorted from blood. Sample subset: CD45RA-negative fraction. This TCR derives from a man younger than 30 in good health.

The DNA of the CDR3 is TGTGCCAGCAGCCCGCGTCGGAATCCTAGCACAGATACGCAGTATTTT. Its protein is CASSPRRNPSTDTQYF. The rearrangement links TRBV5-6 to TRBJ2-3; D not certain. The CDR3 extends over 16 amino acids. Germline V gives CDR1 SGHDT, CDR2 YYEEEE. V lost 4 bases to trimming and J lost 0 bases, with 15 bases between them. Looking up the rest from reference TRBV5-6 and TRBJ2-3 gives the full variable domain: DAGVTQSPTHLIKTRGQQVTLRCSPKSGHDTVSWYQQALGQGPQFIFQYYEEEERQRGNFPDRFSGHQFPNYSSELNVNALLLGDSALYLCASSPRRNPSTDTQYFGPGTRLTVL.